The clone carrying this TCR beta chain was detected only a few times. This sample is drawn from a study of control samples from healthy donors and cancer patients. Assay: immunoSEQ multiplex PCR; the TCRdb copy retains only in-frame clones and omits some. Of 150,000 to 200,000 clones listed, 91% are singletons. This TCR derives from a woman aged 25 to 39 in good health. The sample was blood.

The CDR3 loop reads CASSGQGGLNEKLFF. CDR3 coding DNA: TGTGCCAGCAGCGGACAGGGCGGGCTTAATGAAAAACTGTTTTTT. The V call is TRBV13, the J call TRBJ1-4, with TRBD1 matching over 8 bases. With V trimmed by 5 bases and J by 4 bases, 6 bases remained unmatched. The CDR3 extends over 15 amino acids. CDR1 and CDR2 from the germline V gene are PRHDT and FYEKMQ (reference sequence).